A selection of T cell receptor beta chains follows, all from one sample in a study of CD4+ T cells in melanoma. Using immunoSEQ multiplex PCR, the repertoire was profiled, and TCRdb retains in-frame clones only, with some absent. The sample shows around 110,000 clones, around 92% of them seen only once. Input material: peripheral blood. The receptor set was obtained from a human donor with melanoma. CDR3s include the opening cysteine and the closing phenylalanine or tryptophan. The order of the fields is J gene, V gene, CDR3 protein.

TRBJ1-5,TRBV28,CASNDRFYSNQPQHF
TRBJ2-4,TRBV4-3,CASNQGQLEYF
TRBJ2-1,TRBV6-4,CASKMDRGNNEQFF
TRBJ1-5,TRBV19,CASSIDQGTPYSNQPQHF
TRBJ2-7,TRBV18,CASSPPVSPGEQYF
TRBJ2-1,TRBV9,CASSVGTSGYNEQFF
TRBJ1-3,TRBV6-5,CASSLDREAGNTIYF
TRBJ2-5,TRBV5-4,CASTEAGGALAQYF
TRBJ1-5,TRBV28,CASIQGGGQPQHF
TRBJ2-7,TRBV11-2,CASSTGPGTGHQYF
TRBJ2-1,TRBV28,CASSLNGGSNNEQFF
TRBJ2-5,TRBV28,CASSSYRGLETQYF
TRBJ2-2,TRBV19,CASGRGPGELFF
TRBJ2-2,TRBV2,CASSEVRGTGELFF
TRBJ2-6,TRBV5-1,CASSRDRANVLTF
TRBJ1-5,TRBV19,CASRTGGSNQPQHF
TRBJ2-5,TRBV9,CASSVMGGGSETQYF
TRBJ2-7,TRBV11-2,CASSERSSPYEQYF
TRBJ2-7,TRBV5-6,CASSLAGPGPAGYEQYF
TRBJ2-1,TRBV18,CASSPGIAGGLEQFF
TRBJ2-2,TRBV11-3,CASRSGGLDTGELFF
TRBJ1-5,TRBV15,CATSRDTGGGQPQHF
TRBJ1-2,TRBV9,CASSFRDTVKDGYTF
TRBJ1-1,TRBV6-8,CASSYSKQRGLNTEAFF
TRBJ2-2,TRBV28,CASSTYTGELFF
TRBJ2-5,TRBV5-6,CASSFSGSLETQYF
TRBJ2-2,TRBV4-1,CASSQDLAGELFF
TRBJ1-1,TRBV11-2,CASSVTSASFNEAFF
TRBJ2-7,TRBV29-1,CSVGDNTYEQYF
TRBJ2-7,TRBV7-2,CASSKGLASYEQYF
TRBJ2-5,TRBV4-2,CASSQVSGVETQYF
TRBJ2-2,TRBV9,CASSPGLANTGELFF
TRBJ2-7,TRBV15,CATSTKTRVGAGGQYF
TRBJ1-1,TRBV19,CASFVGTGGMNTEAFF
TRBJ2-1,TRBV7-3,CASSTGQGSHNEQFF
TRBJ2-1,TRBV6-6,CASSWGLAGAAGEQFF
TRBJ2-2,TRBV6-1,CASRQRGEGGELFF
TRBJ2-7,TRBV7-6,CASSPGGRPEQYF
TRBJ1-1,TRBV10-3,CAISDERSPEAFF
TRBJ2-5,TRBV1,CTSSSSLAGGVETQYF
TRBJ1-4,TRBV27,CASSLSLGGEKLFF
TRBJ2-7,TRBV28,CASSSGVGLSYEQYF
TRBJ2-3,TRBV9,CASSFAGSWADTQYF
TRBJ1-2,TRBV6-4,CASSEDREEGGYTF
TRBJ1-1,TRBV28,CASSLWDREAFF
TRBJ1-5,TRBV27,CASSFEGYSNQPQHF
TRBJ1-2,TRBV7-2,CASRRGGTGFVANYGYTF
TRBJ1-5,TRBV28,CASSFPGQGNQPQHF
TRBJ2-7,TRBV14,CASSRGAWGYRAEQYF
TRBJ2-5,TRBV19,CASSIGWTDQETQYF
TRBJ2-7,TRBV4-2,CASSQVASGGQTYEQYF
TRBJ1-1,TRBV6-1,CASSSIGGRAFF
TRBJ2-7,TRBV28,CASSLLPSDPYEQYF